This T cell receptor beta chain emerged from a study of response to subunit inactivated influenza vaccine. Germline V gives CDR1 SQVTM, CDR2 ANQGSEA. The CDR3 covers 10 residues. The V gene lost 4 bases and the J gene lost 7 bases, with 4 bases spanning the gap. This clonotype came up many times. The antigen remains unidentified. Broader study findings: Researchers suggested that each seasonal influenza vaccination recruits few new T cells.

MiXCR, applied by TCRdb to the RT-PCR reads, yields one record per CDR3 protein. Of 650,000 to 850,000 distinct CDR3 sequences detected, about 15% appear once; the ten largest clones hold 6.5% to 8.5%. The chain employs TRBV29-1 and TRBJ1-4; no reliable D call. This TCR came from a man in his fifties who received an inactivated influenza vaccine. The sample in question was PBMCs from blood, obtained 14 to 15 days before vaccination. The CDR3 DNA follows: TGCAGCGTTGTGACTGAAAAACTGTTTTTT. This codes for CSVVTEKLFF.